Sequencing of this T cell receptor (beta chain) was carried out in a study of T cell repertoires in aging, cancer and after chemotherapy. About the study: Donors were grouped into six age bands spanning 30 or younger through 70 or older. Healthy donor repertoires were recorded over several months to years and showed clear clonal overlap. The full dataset contained 8.5 million to 10 million TCR reads.

TRB rearrangements spanning V, D and J were amplified using mixed TRB-A/B primers. MiXCR, applied by TCRdb to the multiplex PCR reads, yields one record per CDR3 protein. This table holds fewer than 9,000 distinct CDR3 sequences, roughly 32% found once. For this clonotype: What it binds is not known.

Germline CDR1 SGHDN, CDR2 FVKESK. The junction had 20 bases not matched to a gene; V was cut back by 0 bases and J by 3 bases. The CDR3 consists of 22 residues. Study-wide results and limits: Median generation probability rose over the chemotherapy interval in each cancer cohort, suggesting rebound thymic output.

Peripheral blood genomic DNA, not sorted cells or RNA, was the template. The origin of this receptor is a human donor in good health. The sequenced sample consisted of blood. V gene TRBV14 combines with J gene TRBJ2-1, with TRBD1 matching over 10 bases. Here the CDR3 DNA reads TGTGCCAGCAGCCAAGATCCACAAATCGGGACAGGGGTTGGGTTGGGCTACAATGAGCAGTTCTTC. It specifies CASSQDPQIGTGVGLGYNEQFF. Combining the CDR3 with reference TRBV14 and TRBJ2-1 gives the whole variable domain EAGVTQFPSHSVIEKGQTVTLRCDPISGHDNLYWYRRVMGKEIKFLLHFVKESKQDESGMPNNRFLAERTGGTYSTLKVQPAELEDSGVYFCASSQDPQIGTGVGLGYNEQFFGPGTRLTVL.